This T cell receptor beta chain was found in a study of blood T cell repertoires in COVID-19. Study-wide background: COVID-19 samples, acute and convalescent, were from the United States, Italy and Spain. Sources were T cells, B-cell-depleted T cells, or PBMCs; the material itself was cDNA or gDNA.

Germline trimming cut 0 bases from V and 6 bases from J; bases unmatched to any gene: 5. CDR1 KGHSH and CDR2 LQKENI come from the germline V gene. This CDR3 comprises 15 residues. Original handling: Estimates of nucleated cell counts were drawn from the amplification of reference gene primers. Clones were read by immunoSEQ multiplex PCR, and TCRdb kept only the in-frame ones, dropping some. V and J calls and clone size are copied from that table; D and trimming were computed from the DNA. The sample includes 77,000 or so clones, more than 70% of them seen just once. Sequences were obtained from peripheral blood. This TCR derives from a man older than 75 with acute or convalescent COVID-19. This chain uses TRBV18 with TRBJ1-1; 9 bases are shared with TRBD1. This chain's CDR3 is CASSPPGQGTAEAFF. DNA for the CDR3: TGTGCCAGCTCACCACCGGGACAGGGCACGGCTGAAGCTTTCTTT.